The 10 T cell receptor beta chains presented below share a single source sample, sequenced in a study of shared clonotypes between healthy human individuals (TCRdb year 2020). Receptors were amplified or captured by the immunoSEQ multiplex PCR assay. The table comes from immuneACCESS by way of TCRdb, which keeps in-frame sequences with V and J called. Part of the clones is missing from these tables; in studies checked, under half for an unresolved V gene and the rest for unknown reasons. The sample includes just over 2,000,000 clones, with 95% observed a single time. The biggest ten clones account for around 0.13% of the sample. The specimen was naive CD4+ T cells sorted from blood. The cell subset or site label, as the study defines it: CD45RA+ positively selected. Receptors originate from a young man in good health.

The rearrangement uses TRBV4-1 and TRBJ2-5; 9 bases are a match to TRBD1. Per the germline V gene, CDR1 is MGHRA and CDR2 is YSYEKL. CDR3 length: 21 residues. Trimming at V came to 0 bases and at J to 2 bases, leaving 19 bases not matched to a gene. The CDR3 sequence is CASSQEPPVGWGQGPQETQYF. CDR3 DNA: TGCGCCAGCAGCCAAGAGCCCCCAGTTGGGTGGGGACAGGGACCTCAAGAGACCCAGTACTTC.

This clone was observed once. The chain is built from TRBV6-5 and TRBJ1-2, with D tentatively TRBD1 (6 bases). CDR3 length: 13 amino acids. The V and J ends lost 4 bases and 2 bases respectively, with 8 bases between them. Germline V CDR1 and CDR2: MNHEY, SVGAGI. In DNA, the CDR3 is TGTGCCAGCAGTTTTACAGGGAACTATGGCTACACCTTC. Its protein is CASSFTGNYGYTF.

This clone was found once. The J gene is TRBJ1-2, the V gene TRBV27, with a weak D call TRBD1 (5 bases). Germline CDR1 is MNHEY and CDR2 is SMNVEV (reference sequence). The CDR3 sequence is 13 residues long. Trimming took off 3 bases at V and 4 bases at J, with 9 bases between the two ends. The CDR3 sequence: CASSLAGPYGYTF. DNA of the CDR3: TGTGCCAGCAGTTTGGCAGGGCCCTATGGCTACACCTTC.

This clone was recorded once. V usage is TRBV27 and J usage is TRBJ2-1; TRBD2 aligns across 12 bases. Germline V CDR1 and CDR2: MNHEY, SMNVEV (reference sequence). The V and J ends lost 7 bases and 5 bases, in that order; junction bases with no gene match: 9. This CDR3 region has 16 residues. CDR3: CASTPLGLAGNNEQFF. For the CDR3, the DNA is TGTGCCAGCACCCCCCTTGGACTAGCGGGAAACAATGAGCAGTTCTTC.

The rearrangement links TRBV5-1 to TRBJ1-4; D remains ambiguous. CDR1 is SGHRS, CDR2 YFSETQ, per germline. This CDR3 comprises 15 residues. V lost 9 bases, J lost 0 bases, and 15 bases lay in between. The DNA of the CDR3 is TGCGCCACCAAATCGACTGGTTCAACTAATGAAAAACTGTTTTTT. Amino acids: CATKSTGSTNEKLFF.

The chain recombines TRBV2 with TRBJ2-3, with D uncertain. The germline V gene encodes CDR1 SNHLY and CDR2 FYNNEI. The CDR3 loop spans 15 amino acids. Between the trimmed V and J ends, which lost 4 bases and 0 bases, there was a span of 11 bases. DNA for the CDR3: TGTGCCAGCAGTGTGGAAAGCGCAAGCACAGATACGCAGTATTTT. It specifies CASSVESASTDTQYF.

The CDR3 sequence: CASSQARVNTDTQYF. In DNA form, the CDR3 reads TGTGCCAGCAGCCAGGCACGGGTAAACACAGATACGCAGTATTTT. The chain is built from TRBV7-8 and TRBJ2-3; no definite D call. The CDR3 totals 15 residues. Germline loops: CDR1 SGHVS, CDR2 FQNEAQ. Trimming cost V 5 bases and J 2 bases, with 14 bases left between them.

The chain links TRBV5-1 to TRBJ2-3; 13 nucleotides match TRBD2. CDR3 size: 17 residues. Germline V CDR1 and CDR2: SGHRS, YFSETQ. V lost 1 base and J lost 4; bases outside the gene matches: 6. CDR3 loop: CASSLRLAGGAADTQYF. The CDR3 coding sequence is TGCGCCAGCAGCTTGCGACTAGCGGGGGGCGCAGCAGATACGCAGTATTTT.

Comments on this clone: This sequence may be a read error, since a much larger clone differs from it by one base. Here the CDR3 reads CASGDGSGYTF. Here the CDR3 DNA reads TGTGCCAGCGGGGATGGAAGTGGCTACACCTTC. The chain couples TRBV28 to TRBJ1-2; D ambiguous. The CDR3 loop spans 11 amino acids. The germline V gene has CDR1 MDHEN and CDR2 SYDVKM. The V gene lost 8 bases and the J gene lost 7 bases, with 11 bases spanning the gap.

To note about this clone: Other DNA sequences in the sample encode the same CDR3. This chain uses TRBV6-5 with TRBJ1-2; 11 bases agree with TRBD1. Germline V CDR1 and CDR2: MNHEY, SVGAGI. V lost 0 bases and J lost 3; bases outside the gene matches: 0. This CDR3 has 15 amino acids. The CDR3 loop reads CASSYSGQGDYGYTF. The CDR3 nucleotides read TGTGCCAGCAGTTACTCGGGACAGGGGGACTATGGCTACACCTTC.